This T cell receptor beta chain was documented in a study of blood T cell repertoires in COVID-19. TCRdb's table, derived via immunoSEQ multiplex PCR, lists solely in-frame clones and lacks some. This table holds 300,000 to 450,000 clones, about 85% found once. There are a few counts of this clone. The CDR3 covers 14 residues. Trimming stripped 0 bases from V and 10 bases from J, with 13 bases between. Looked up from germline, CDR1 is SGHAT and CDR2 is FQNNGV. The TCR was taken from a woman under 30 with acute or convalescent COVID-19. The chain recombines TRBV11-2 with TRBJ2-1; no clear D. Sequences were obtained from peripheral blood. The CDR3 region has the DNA TGTGCCAGCAGCTTAGAAGTCCAGACTCTGGAGCAGTTCTTC. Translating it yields CASSLEVQTLEQFF.